The 12 T cell receptor beta chains presented below share a single source sample, sequenced in a study of blood T cells in healthy people across ages. With a J-beta primer mix and a sample-barcoded 5' primer, a second PCR ran roughly 7 to 11 cycles. A single record per CDR3 protein comes from TCRdb applying MiXCR to the 5' RACE reads. The sample has some 780,000 distinct CDR3 sequences, 56% seen once. Sequencing was carried out using blood. These TCRs come from a man between 40 and 49 years old in good health.

The rearrangement links TRBV5-1 to TRBJ2-1; D is ambiguous. V was pared by 0 bases and J by 3 bases, with 10 bases between. CDR1 and CDR2 from the germline V gene are SGHRS and YFSETQ. The CDR3 sequence is 15 residues long. The CDR3 region is CASSLGDRYYNEQFF. In nucleotides, the CDR3 is TGCGCCAGCAGCTTGGGGGATAGGTACTACAATGAGCAGTTCTTC.

This clonotype was recorded a few times. The chain employs TRBV5-1 and TRBJ2-3, with 10 positions matching TRBD2. CDR3 size: 17 residues. The ends lost 1 base at V and 2 bases at J; junction bases unmatched: 7. Germline V gene sequence: CDR1 SGHRS, CDR2 YFSETQ. CDR3 DNA: TGCGCCAGCAGCTTGCCATTAGCGGGGGGAACCACAGATACGCAGTATTTT. It translates to CASSLPLAGGTTDTQYF.

This clonotype occurred a few times. J is TRBJ2-5 and V is TRBV7-2; 11 bases are shared with TRBD2. Germline CDR1 SGHTA, CDR2 FQGNSA. The CDR3 consists of 16 residues. V shed 2 bases, J shed 4 bases, and the junction held 6 bases outside the gene matches. CDR3: CASSLTSGSFGETQYF. Here the CDR3 DNA reads TGTGCCAGCAGCTTAACTAGCGGGAGTTTCGGAGAGACCCAGTACTTC.

This chain connects TRBV5-1 to TRBJ2-5; the D gene is possibly TRBD2 (6 bases). This CDR3 contains 15 residues. CDR1 is SGHRS, CDR2 YFSETQ, per germline. V gave up 3 bases and J gave up 5 bases, with 17 bases separating them. The CDR3 is CASSSTATGGETQYF. For the CDR3, the DNA is TGCGCCAGCAGCTCCACGGCCACCGGAGGGGAGACCCAGTACTTC. Complete variable domain (other parts from reference TRBV5-1 and TRBJ2-5): KAGVTQTPRYLIKTRGQQVTLSCSPISGHRSVSWYQQTPGQGLQFLFEYFSETQRNKGNFPGRFSGRQFSNSRSEMNVSTLELGDSALYLCASSSTATGGETQYFGPGTRLLVL.

This clonotype was seen more than once but under ten times. J is TRBJ2-7 and V is TRBV5-5; TRBD1 aligns across 8 bases. The length of the CDR3 is 14 residues. Germline lookup yields CDR1 SGHKS and CDR2 YYEKEE (reference sequence). Trimming removed 0 bases from V and 4 bases from J; junction bases left unmatched: 3. The CDR3 region has the DNA TGTGCCAGCAGCTTGGACCAGGGGGCTTACGAGCAGTACTTC. This sequence encodes CASSLDQGAYEQYF.

V gene TRBV24-1 combines with J gene TRBJ2-5; D ambiguous. CDR3 length: 14 amino acids. Trimming stripped 4 bases from V and 9 bases from J, with 17 bases between. Per germline, CDR1 KGHDR and CDR2 SFDVKD. This CDR3 reads CATSDPGQPLAQYF. Written as DNA, the CDR3 is TGTGCCACCAGTGACCCGGGCCAGCCATTGGCCCAGTACTTC.

As concerns this clonotype: Germline is not matched at one junction end, which may reflect a read error. This chain links TRBV12-3 or TRBV12-4 with TRBJ2-5; no reliable D call. CDR3 size: 14 residues. As DNA, the CDR3 is TGTGCCAGCAGTGTAGCATACCCCAAAGAGACCCAGTACTTC. Translation gives CASSVAYPKETQYF.

The chain employs TRBV27 and TRBJ2-4, with D possibly TRBD1 on 5 matching bases. CDR1 and CDR2 from the germline V gene are MNHEY and SMNVEV (reference sequence). There are 14 residues in the CDR3. V lost 4 bases and J lost 5, with 12 bases in between. This CDR3 reads CASSSRGHENIQYF. Here the CDR3 DNA reads TGTGCCAGCAGTTCGCGCGGACACGAAAACATTCAGTACTTC.

V is TRBV20-1 and J is TRBJ2-5; 9 nucleotides match TRBD1. Germline V gives CDR1 DFQATT, CDR2 SNEGSKA (reference sequence). V was pared by 4 bases and J by 5 bases, with 8 bases of the junction left unmatched. This CDR3 is 14 amino acids long. Written as DNA, the CDR3 is TGCAGTGCTAAGGGACAGGGATACACGGAGACCCAGTACTTC. Translation: CSAKGQGYTETQYF.

V and J are TRBV11-2 and TRBJ1-2, with D perhaps TRBD1 (6 bases). Trimming stripped 3 bases from V and 7 bases from J, with 12 bases between. This CDR3 is built from 13 residues. CDR1 and CDR2 from the germline V gene are SGHAT and FQNNGV. DNA for the CDR3: TGTGCCAGCAGCTTCACACAGGGAGGTGGCTACACCTTC. Translation: CASSFTQGGGYTF.

V usage is TRBV9 and J usage is TRBJ2-5, with D tentatively TRBD2 (6 bases). CDR1 and CDR2 from the germline V gene are SGDLS and YYNGEE. There are 17 residues in the CDR3. Trimming removed 0 bases from V and 2 bases from J, with 17 bases in between. The CDR3 region has the DNA TGTGCCAGCAGCGTAGGCCTAGGCGGGGCGATTCAAGAGACCCAGTACTTC. This gives the protein CASSVGLGGAIQETQYF.

The genes are TRBV28 and TRBJ1-2, with D unresolved. The germline V gene has CDR1 MDHEN and CDR2 SYDVKM. The CDR3 has 13 amino acids. V was clipped by 6 bases and J by 2 bases, with 10 bases between them. CDR3 in DNA: TGTGCCAGCAGACCCCCTGCGAACTATGGCTACACCTTC. Its translation: CASRPPANYGYTF.